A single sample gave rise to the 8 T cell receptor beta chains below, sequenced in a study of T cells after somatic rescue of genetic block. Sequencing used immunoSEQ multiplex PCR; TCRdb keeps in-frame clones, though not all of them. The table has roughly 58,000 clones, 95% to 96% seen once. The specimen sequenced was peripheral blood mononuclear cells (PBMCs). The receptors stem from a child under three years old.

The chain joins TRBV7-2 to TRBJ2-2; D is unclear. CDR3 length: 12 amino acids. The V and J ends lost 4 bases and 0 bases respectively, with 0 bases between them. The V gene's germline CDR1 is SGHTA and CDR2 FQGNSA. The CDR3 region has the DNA TGTGCCAGCAGCTCGAACACCGGGGAGCTGTTTTTT. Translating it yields CASSSNTGELFF.

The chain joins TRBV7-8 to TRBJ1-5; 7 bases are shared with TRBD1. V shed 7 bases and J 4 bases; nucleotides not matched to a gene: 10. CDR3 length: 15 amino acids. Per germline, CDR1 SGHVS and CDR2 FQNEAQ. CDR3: CASTQRAGGNQPQHF. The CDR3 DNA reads TGTGCCAGCACCCAGCGGGCAGGGGGGAATCAGCCCCAGCATTTT. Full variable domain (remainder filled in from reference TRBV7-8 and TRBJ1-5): GAGVSQSPRYKVAKRGQDVALRCDPISGHVSLFWYQQALGQGPEFLTYFQNEAQLDKSGLPSDRFFAERPEGSVSTLKIQRTQQEDSAVYLCASTQRAGGNQPQHFGDGTRLSIL.

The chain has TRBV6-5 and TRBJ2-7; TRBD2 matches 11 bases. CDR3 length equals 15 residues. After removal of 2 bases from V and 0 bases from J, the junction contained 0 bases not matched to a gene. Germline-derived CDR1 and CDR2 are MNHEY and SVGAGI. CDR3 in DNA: TGTGCCAGCAGTTACGGGACTAGCGGCTCCTACGAGCAGTACTTC. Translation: CASSYGTSGSYEQYF.

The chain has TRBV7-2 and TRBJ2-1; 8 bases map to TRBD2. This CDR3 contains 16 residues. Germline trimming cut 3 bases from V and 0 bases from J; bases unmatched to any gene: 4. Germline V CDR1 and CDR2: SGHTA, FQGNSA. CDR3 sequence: CASSLVAGNSYNEQFF. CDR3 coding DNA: TGTGCCAGCAGCTTGGTAGCGGGAAACTCCTACAATGAGCAGTTCTTC.

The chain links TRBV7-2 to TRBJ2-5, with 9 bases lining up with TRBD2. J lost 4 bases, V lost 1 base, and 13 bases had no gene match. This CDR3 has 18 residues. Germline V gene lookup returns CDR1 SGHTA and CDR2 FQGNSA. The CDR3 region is CASSLGRSGRSRGETQYF. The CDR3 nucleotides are TGTGCCAGCAGCTTAGGTCGTAGCGGGAGAAGCAGGGGAGAGACCCAGTACTTC.

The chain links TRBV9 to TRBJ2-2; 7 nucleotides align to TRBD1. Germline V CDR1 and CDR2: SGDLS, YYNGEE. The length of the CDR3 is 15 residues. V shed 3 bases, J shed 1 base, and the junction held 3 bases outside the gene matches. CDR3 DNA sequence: TGTGCCAGCAGCGCCCGACAGGGGAACACCGGGGAGCTGTTTTTT. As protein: CASSARQGNTGELFF.

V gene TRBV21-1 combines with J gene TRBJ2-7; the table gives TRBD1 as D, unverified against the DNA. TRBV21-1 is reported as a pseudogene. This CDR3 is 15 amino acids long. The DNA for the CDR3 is TGTGCCAGCAGTTATCCACGGAAGGGGAATCACGAGCAGTACTTC. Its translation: CASSYPRKGNHEQYF.

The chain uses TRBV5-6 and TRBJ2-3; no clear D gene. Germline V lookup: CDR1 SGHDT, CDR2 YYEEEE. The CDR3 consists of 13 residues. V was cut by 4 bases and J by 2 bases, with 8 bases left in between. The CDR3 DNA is TGTGCCAGCAGCCGCCCCTACACAGATACGCAGTATTTT. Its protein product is CASSRPYTDTQYF.